Listed below are T cell receptor beta chains from one sample, sequenced in a study of cytomegalovirus exposure and HLA in healthy donors. Some clones are missing from TCRdb's copy, which holds only in-frame ones; the method was immunoSEQ multiplex PCR. The repertoire holds more than 200,000 clones, with roughly four fifths as singletons. Sequencing was done on a sample of PBMCs. The receptor source for this set is a girl between 5 and 17 years old in good health and CMV-seronegative. Both conserved end residues are part of each CDR3. Each record gives: clone size, V gene, J gene, D gene, CDR3 length, CDR3 DNA, CDR3 protein. The D gene is left open where the match is weak. Size values are once, few and many counts, or a class for expanded clones, and some rows have none.

size: .
V: TRBV9
J: TRBJ2-5
D: TRBD1
length: 14
DNA: TGTGCCAGCAGCGCCCACAGGGGTCAAGAGACCCAGTACTTC
CDR3: CASSAHRGQETQYF

size: .
V: TRBV28
J: TRBJ2-7
D: .
length: 13
DNA: TGTGCCAGCAGCCTAACAGGAATCTACGAGCAGTACTTC
CDR3: CASSLTGIYEQYF

size: .
V: TRBV7-2
J: TRBJ2-1
D: .
length: 15
DNA: TGTGCCAGCAGGGTGGGGGCAGGGGCTTACAATGAGCAGTTCTTC
CDR3: CASRVGAGAYNEQFF

size: once
V: TRBV30
J: TRBJ2-1
D: .
length: 15
DNA: TGTGCCTGGATCCCTCCAGGTCTCCTCTACAATGAGCAGTTCTTC
CDR3: CAWIPPGLLYNEQFF

size: few
V: TRBV4-1
J: TRBJ2-7
D: TRBD1
length: 16
DNA: TGCGCCAGCAGCCCCACCCACAGGACAGGGACTTACGAGCAGTACTTC
CDR3: CASSPTHRTGTYEQYF

size: .
V: TRBV7-6
J: TRBJ2-7
D: TRBD1
length: 16
DNA: TGTGCCAGCAGCCCCAACGACAGGGGTATTACGGGCGAGCAGTACTTC
CDR3: CASSPNDRGITGEQYF

size: .
V: TRBV5-1
J: TRBJ2-4
D: TRBD1
length: 14
DNA: TGCGCCAGCAGCTCTATGACAGGGGGGGACATTCAGTACTTC
CDR3: CASSSMTGGDIQYF

size: .
V: TRBV11-2
J: TRBJ2-7
D: TRBD1
length: 17
DNA: TGTGCCAGCGTATCGACAGGGTCTTTTTCCCCCATCTACGAGCAGTACTTC
CDR3: CASVSTGSFSPIYEQYF

size: .
V: TRBV19
J: TRBJ1-1
D: .
length: 16
DNA: TGTGCCAGTACCCCACTAAATCAGGGGAAGAACACTGAAGCTTTCTTT
CDR3: CASTPLNQGKNTEAFF

size: .
V: TRBV7-2
J: TRBJ2-7
D: TRBD2
length: 16
DNA: TGTGCCAGCAGCTTGGCGTCCGGGACTAGCGGGTACGAGCAGTACTTC
CDR3: CASSLASGTSGYEQYF

size: .
V: TRBV30
J: TRBJ2-1
D: TRBD2
length: 19
DNA: TGTGCCTGGAGTGTACTGGGACTAGCGGGTCCTAAAACCTACAATGAGCAGTTCTTC
CDR3: CAWSVLGLAGPKTYNEQFF

size: .
V: TRBV11-2
J: TRBJ1-1
D: .
length: 13
DNA: TGTGCCAGCAGCTTAGTTCAAGGGGTGACAGATTTCTTT
CDR3: CASSLVQGVTDFF

size: .
V: TRBV19
J: TRBJ1-2
D: .
length: 16
DNA: TGTGCCAGTAGTTTCCGGGATCTGGTTTTTAACTATGGCTACACCTTC
CDR3: CASSFRDLVFNYGYTF

size: .
V: TRBV19
J: TRBJ1-5
D: .
length: 14
DNA: TGTGCCAGTAGTATTGCGGGGTTGGATCAGCCCCAGCATTTT
CDR3: CASSIAGLDQPQHF

size: .
V: TRBV5-5
J: TRBJ2-3
D: .
length: 13
DNA: TGTGCCAGCAGCTGGGCCTACGGAGATACGCAGTATTTT
CDR3: CASSWAYGDTQYF

size: .
V: TRBV29-1
J: TRBJ1-4
D: .
length: 11
DNA: TGCAGCGTTCTTCTGGCTGAAAAACTGTTTTTT
CDR3: CSVLLAEKLFF

size: .
V: TRBV5-4
J: TRBJ2-5
D: TRBD2
length: 18
DNA: TGTGCCAGCAGCACCGGGACTAGCGGGAGAAGCGGGGAAGAGACCCAGTACTTC
CDR3: CASSTGTSGRSGEETQYF

size: .
V: TRBV28
J: TRBJ1-5
D: TRBD1
length: 14
DNA: TGTGCCAGCAGTCCGGGAAGGGGGCGGACCATTCAGCATTTT
CDR3: CASSPGRGRTIQHF

size: .
V: TRBV5-5
J: TRBJ1-5
D: TRBD1
length: 15
DNA: TGTGCCAGCAGCTTATTGGACAGGGTCGATCAGCCCCAGCATTTT
CDR3: CASSLLDRVDQPQHF

size: .
V: TRBV7-3
J: TRBJ1-1
D: TRBD1
length: 14
DNA: TGTGCCAGCAGCGCGCAGGGGGCCGGAACTGAAGCTTTCTTT
CDR3: CASSAQGAGTEAFF

size: .
V: TRBV9
J: TRBJ2-7
D: .
length: 14
DNA: TGTGCCAGCAGCGTAGCGGTGGGAGCCTACGAGCAGTACTTC
CDR3: CASSVAVGAYEQYF

size: few
V: TRBV4-1
J: TRBJ1-4
D: TRBD1
length: 16
DNA: TGCGCCAGCAGCCAAGCGGCACGGACAGGGAATGAAAAACTGTTTTTT
CDR3: CASSQAARTGNEKLFF

size: few
V: TRBV6-1
J: TRBJ1-5
D: .
length: 12
DNA: TGTGCCAGCAGTGAATTGGGCGGGACCCAGCATTTT
CDR3: CASSELGGTQHF

size: .
V: TRBV5-6
J: TRBJ2-7
D: TRBD1
length: 15
DNA: TGTGCCAGCAGCCTCTCCGGGACAGGCGGTTACGAGCAGTACTTC
CDR3: CASSLSGTGGYEQYF

size: .
V: TRBV6-5
J: TRBJ1-6
D: .
length: 14
DNA: TGTGCCAGCAGTTACGTGGGGGGGCACGCACCCCTCCACTTT
CDR3: CASSYVGGHAPLHF

size: .
V: TRBV9
J: TRBJ1-2
D: .
length: 13
DNA: TGTGCCAGCAGCGGTAGTCGTGTGGATGGCTACACCTTC
CDR3: CASSGSRVDGYTF

size: .
V: TRBV30
J: TRBJ2-1
D: TRBD2
length: 14
DNA: TGTGCCTGGATGCTAGCGGGGACAAGTCGGGAGCAGTTCTTC
CDR3: CAWMLAGTSREQFF

size: once
V: TRBV5-1
J: TRBJ2-2
D: TRBD1
length: 14
DNA: TGCGCCAGCAGTTCCCGGGACAGGGACGGGGAGCTGTTTTTT
CDR3: CASSSRDRDGELFF

size: .
V: TRBV25-1
J: TRBJ2-7
D: TRBD2
length: 18
DNA: TGTGCCAGCAGGCCTTCAGGGCTAGCGGGGCGAGTTTCCTACGAGCAGTACTTC
CDR3: CASRPSGLAGRVSYEQYF

size: .
V: TRBV29-1
J: TRBJ2-1
D: .
length: 9
DNA: TGCAGCGCCAACAATGAGCAGTTCTTC
CDR3: CSANNEQFF

size: .
V: TRBV9
J: TRBJ1-1
D: .
length: 15
DNA: TGTGCCAGCAGCGCTCGACAGGATATGAACACTGAAGCTTTCTTT
CDR3: CASSARQDMNTEAFF

size: .
V: TRBV20-1
J: TRBJ2-4
D: .
length: 10
DNA: TGCAGTGCGGCAGAAAACATTCAGTACTTC
CDR3: CSAAENIQYF

size: .
V: TRBV19
J: TRBJ1-4
D: .
length: 15
DNA: TGTGCCAGTAGACTCGGAGGCAGGGGTATTGAAAAACTGTTTTTT
CDR3: CASRLGGRGIEKLFF

size: .
V: TRBV10-3
J: TRBJ2-3
D: .
length: 16
DNA: TGTGCCATCAGTGAGTCCGGTAGCGGTGGCACAGATACGCAGTATTTT
CDR3: CAISESGSGGTDTQYF

size: .
V: TRBV9
J: TRBJ2-3
D: .
length: 15
DNA: TGTGCCAGCAGCTCAATGGAGGGGAACACAGATACGCAGTATTTT
CDR3: CASSSMEGNTDTQYF

size: .
V: TRBV4-1
J: TRBJ2-7
D: TRBD1
length: 15
DNA: TGCGCCAGCAGCCAAGGGGACAGTCGCTCCTACGAGCAGTACTTC
CDR3: CASSQGDSRSYEQYF

size: .
V: TRBV4-3
J: TRBJ2-5
D: .
length: 15
DNA: TGCGCCAGCAGCCAAGTCTACAGCCCTGCGGAGACCCAGTACTTC
CDR3: CASSQVYSPAETQYF

size: .
V: TRBV5-6
J: TRBJ1-6
D: .
length: 14
DNA: TGTGCCAGCGGGAGGGGAGGCCCCAATTCACCCCTCCACTTT
CDR3: CASGRGGPNSPLHF

size: .
V: TRBV28
J: TRBJ1-2
D: .
length: 12
DNA: TGTGCCAGCAGTTTAATTAGTGATGGCTACACCTTC
CDR3: CASSLISDGYTF

size: few
V: TRBV6-5
J: TRBJ2-7
D: .
length: 15
DNA: TGTGCCAGCAGTTACTCTGCCAGGGGTCGGAGCGAGCAGTACTTC
CDR3: CASSYSARGRSEQYF

size: .
V: TRBV7-4
J: TRBJ1-5
D: TRBD1
length: 18
DNA: TGTGCCAGCAGCAACCTGACAGGGTCGACGAGTCGAATGGAGCCCCAGCATTTT
CDR3: CASSNLTGSTSRMEPQHF

size: .
V: TRBV5-1
J: TRBJ1-2
D: TRBD1
length: 14
DNA: TGCGCCAGCAGCGCGACGGGACAGAGCTATGGCTACACCTTC
CDR3: CASSATGQSYGYTF

size: .
V: TRBV19
J: TRBJ2-7
D: .
length: 13
DNA: TGTGCCAGTAGTATCAAGGGACTCTACGAGCAGTACTTC
CDR3: CASSIKGLYEQYF

size: .
V: TRBV7-8
J: TRBJ1-1
D: .
length: 13
DNA: TGTGCCAGCAGCAGGGGCGGTGGGACTGAAGCTTTCTTT
CDR3: CASSRGGGTEAFF

size: .
V: TRBV4-1
J: TRBJ1-1
D: .
length: 14
DNA: TGCGCCAGCAGCCAAGACCGGGGTTGGGCTGAAGCTTTCTTT
CDR3: CASSQDRGWAEAFF